Following are 29 T cell receptor beta chains from one sample sequenced in a study of prognosis after radiotherapy for stage I lung cancer. From genomic DNA, TCR beta CDR3 was amplified by two-round multiplex PCR. Gene-specific primers for each TRBV and TRBJ gene drove first-round PCR. TCRdb re-derived calls from the multiplex PCR reads in MiXCR, one entry per CDR3 protein. The sample consists of roughly 30,000 distinct CDR3 sequences, just over 40% of them appearing once. The source was PBMCs, collected before or after stereotactic body radiation therapy (not recorded which). Every receptor here comes from a donor of 50 years or more with non-small cell lung cancer.

This clonotype has a count of ten or more. The chain has TRBV13 and TRBJ2-7; possible D gene TRBD2, 6 bases. The CDR3 is 15 residues long. From germline, CDR1 is PRHDT and CDR2 FYEKMQ (reference sequence). The V and J ends lost 3 bases and 3 bases respectively, with 15 bases between them. CDR3 nucleotide sequence: TGTGCCAGCAGCTTTGGGCGGGGTATGGGCTACGAGCAGTACTTC. Its translation: CASSFGRGMGYEQYF.

This clonotype was observed at least ten times. V gene TRBV15 combines with J gene TRBJ1-2, with D perhaps matching TRBD1 (5 bases). Germline V gene lookup returns CDR1 LNHNV and CDR2 YYDKDF (reference sequence). The CDR3 is made up of 14 amino acids. Between the trimmed V and J ends, which lost 7 bases and 3 bases, there was a span of 15 bases. CDR3 in amino acids: CATNESQEDYGYTF. The CDR3 DNA follows: TGTGCCACCAACGAGTCACAGGAGGACTATGGCTACACCTTC. The full variable domain, completed using reference TRBV15 and TRBJ1-2, is DAMVIQNPRYQVTQFGKPVTLSCSQTLNHNVMYWYQQKSSQAPKLLFHYYDKDFNNEADTPDNFQSRRPNTSFCFLDIRSPGLGDTAMYLCATNESQEDYGYTFGSGTRLTVV.

This clonotype was detected ten times or more. The chain has TRBV12-3 or TRBV12-4 and TRBJ2-7, with D perhaps TRBD1 or TRBD2 (5 bases each). CDR3 size: 14 residues. The V gene lost 6 bases and the J gene lost 1 base, with 13 bases spanning the gap. The CDR3 DNA is TGTGCCAGCAGCCCACAGGAGGCTTCCTACGAGCAGTACTTC. Amino acids: CASSPQEASYEQYF.

This clonotype has a count of ten or more. V gene TRBV5-1 combines with J gene TRBJ1-1, with D hard to call. The CDR3 is 12 residues long. The ends were cut back, 4 bases at V and 5 bases at J, with 9 bases in the middle. Germline V gives CDR1 SGHRS, CDR2 YFSETQ. CDR3 residues: CASSEGRTEAFF. The CDR3 DNA sequence: TGCGCCAGCAGCGAAGGACGGACTGAAGCTTTCTTT. Complete variable domain (other parts from reference TRBV5-1 and TRBJ1-1): KAGVTQTPRYLIKTRGQQVTLSCSPISGHRSVSWYQQTPGQGLQFLFEYFSETQRNKGNFPGRFSGRQFSNSRSEMNVSTLELGDSALYLCASSEGRTEAFFGQGTRLTVV.

The table lists this clonotype with a few counts. V usage is TRBV20-1 and J usage is TRBJ1-1; D is possibly TRBD1 (5 bases). The CDR3 loop spans 13 amino acids. The germline CDR1 and CDR2 sequences are DFQATT and SNEGSKA (reference sequence). V gave up 5 bases and J gave up 0 bases, with 10 bases separating them. The CDR3 DNA reads as TGCAGTGCTCGACAGCCCTTGAACACTGAAGCTTTCTTT. Residues: CSARQPLNTEAFF.

A remark on this clonotype: With only one base between it and a far larger clone, this is likely a read error. The V and J genes are TRBV5-1 and TRBJ2-7; no firm D call. The end of the DNA fits TRBJ2-1 better, so the J call may be wrong. CDR3 size: 13 residues. Germline V gene data show CDR1 as SGHRS and CDR2 as YFSETQ. CDR3 sequence: CASSLGTSNDQFF. CDR3 sequence (DNA): TGCGCCAGCAGCTTGGGGACGTCTAATGATCAGTTCTTC.

Turning to this clonotype: This likely stems from a read error, as it lies one base from a far larger clone. The chain employs TRBV7-3 and TRBJ2-7, with D unclear. Deletions cut 6 bases from V and 2 bases from J, with 17 bases between. This CDR3 has 15 amino acids. Germline V gene lookup returns CDR1 SGHTA and CDR2 FQGTGA. CDR3 loop: CASSESPWPTYEQYF. The DNA for the CDR3 is TGTGCCAGCAGTGAAAGCCCGTGGCCAACCTACGAGCAGTACTTC.

The rearrangement uses TRBV12-3 or TRBV12-4 and TRBJ2-7, with D uncertain. V shed 5 bases and J shed 7 bases, with 12 bases lying between them. This CDR3 has 12 residues. The CDR3 DNA is TGTGCCAGCAGTGATTGGGTTTGGGAGCAGTACTTC. It codes for CASSDWVWEQYF.

This clonotype was observed at least ten times. The chain is built from TRBV20-1 and TRBJ1-1, with a tentative D call TRBD1 (5 bases). Germline loops: CDR1 DFQATT, CDR2 SNEGSKA (reference sequence). This CDR3 has 12 residues. Trimming removed 4 bases at V and 11 bases at J, with 17 bases between. CDR3 DNA: TGCAGTGCTAAAATTGGGGCCGGGGAGGCTTTCTTT. This gives the protein CSAKIGAGEAFF.

In this sample, this clonotype turned up many times. The chain carries TRBV19 and TRBJ2-5; D tentatively fits TRBD1 or TRBD2 (5 bases each). Trimming removed 9 bases at V and 5 bases at J, with 19 bases between. The CDR3 length is 14 residues. Germline CDR1 and CDR2: LNHDA and SQIVND (reference sequence). The DNA for the CDR3 is TGTGCCAGCACCTCTAGCCCCTCAGGGGAGACCCAGTACTTC. Encoded protein: CASTSSPSGETQYF.

Of note for this clonotype: As the CDR3 is not closed by the conserved phenylalanine or tryptophan, this likely results from a read error. CDR3 protein: CASSPDWIYNEQFL. CDR3 nucleotide sequence: TGTGCCAGTAGCCCGGACTGGATTTACAATGAGCAGTTCCTC. The chain combines TRBV19 with TRBJ2-1; possible D gene TRBD2, 5 bases. Germline CDR1 and CDR2: LNHDA and SQIVND (reference sequence). The CDR3 has 14 amino acids. The V gene lost 6 bases and the J gene lost 4 bases, with 13 bases spanning the gap.

This clonotype was recorded many times. The chain recombines TRBV27 with TRBJ2-2; TRBD2 matches 13 bases. This CDR3 has 19 amino acids. V gave up 10 bases and J gave up 7 bases; unmatched junction bases: 21. Germline V lookup: CDR1 MNHEY, CDR2 SMNVEV (reference sequence). CDR3 coding DNA: TGTGCCACCAGGGGACTTAAAGGACTAGCGGGGGATCTCAACGGGGAGCTGTTTTTT. Encoded protein: CATRGLKGLAGDLNGELFF.

This clonotype appeared many times. The J gene is TRBJ2-1, the V gene TRBV7-9; D is unresolved. V was cut by 1 base and J by 0 bases, with 10 bases left in between. CDR3 length equals 16 residues. Germline V CDR1 and CDR2: SEHNR, FQNEAQ (reference sequence). In DNA form, the CDR3 reads TGTGCCAGCAGCTTAGATACGGTCAGCTCCTACAATGAGCAGTTCTTC. The encoded protein is CASSLDTVSSYNEQFF.

A word on this clonotype: Given a far larger clone just one base away, this is likely a sequencing read error. This chain uses TRBV7-9 with TRBJ2-7, with unresolved D. The CDR3 spans 15 residues. CDR1 is SEHNR and CDR2 is FQNEAQ in the germline V gene (reference sequence). Trimming shortened V by 1 base and J by 0 bases, and 10 bases separated the two germline ends. Here the CDR3 DNA reads TGTGCCAGCAGCTTAGAAGGCAAGCGCTCCTACGAGCAGTACTTC. This sequence encodes CASSLEGKRSYEQYF.

This clonotype came up many times. The chain links TRBV20-1 to TRBJ2-3; 9 bases are a match to TRBD1. The germline V gene has CDR1 DFQATT and CDR2 SNEGSKA (reference sequence). The CDR3 is 15 residues long. Trimming removed 3 bases from V and 3 bases from J; junction bases left unmatched: 7. CDR3 in DNA: TGCAGTGCTAGGGGACAGGGCATAGTGACAGATACGCAGTATTTT. Its protein is CSARGQGIVTDTQYF.

V is TRBV24-1 and J is TRBJ1-1; 10 positions agree with TRBD1. Germline trimming cut 0 bases from V and 3 bases from J; bases unmatched to any gene: 15. The CDR3 length is 20 residues. In germline, CDR1 is KGHDR, CDR2 SFDVKD. The CDR3: CATSDLMSLRVGTGDTEAFF. CDR3 coding DNA: TGTGCCACCAGTGATTTGATGTCTTTGCGGGTGGGGACAGGGGACACTGAAGCTTTCTTT.

The chain couples TRBV7-2 to TRBJ1-2, with 8 nucleotides matching TRBD1. The CDR3 consists of 15 residues. Trimming at V came to 2 bases and at J to 6 bases, leaving 8 bases not matched to a gene. CDR1 is SGHTA, CDR2 FQGNSA, per germline. DNA of the CDR3: TGTGCCAGCAGCTTACAGGGGGCTGTCGACCATGGCTACACCTTC. Its protein is CASSLQGAVDHGYTF.

Notes on this clonotype: A read error is likely here: a far larger clone is one base away. The chain joins TRBV6-9 to TRBJ2-7, with 10 bases identical to TRBD1. This CDR3 has 14 residues. The V gene's germline CDR1 is MNHGY and CDR2 SVAAGI. V gave up 5 bases and J gave up 3 bases; unmatched junction bases: 4. CDR3 sequence: CASSAGTGVYEQYF. The CDR3 DNA is TGTGCCAGCAGTGCCGGGACAGGGGTCTACGAGCAGTACTTC.

The chain employs TRBV9 and TRBJ1-2; D may be TRBD1 (5 bases). V gave up 3 bases and J gave up 0 bases, with 9 bases separating them. The germline CDR1 and CDR2 sequences are SGDLS and YYNGEE. The CDR3 is made up of 14 amino acids. The CDR3 sequence: CASSDGGANYGYTF. CDR3 in DNA: TGTGCCAGCAGCGATGGGGGGGCTAACTATGGCTACACCTTC. The full variable domain, completed using reference TRBV9 and TRBJ1-2, is DSGVTQTPKHLITATGQRVTLRCSPRSGDLSVYWYQQSLDQGLQFLIQYYNGEERAKGNILERFSAQQFPDLHSELNLSSLELGDSALYFCASSDGGANYGYTFGSGTRLTVV.

Concerning this clonotype itself: A much larger clone differs by one base, so this may be a read error. The chain carries TRBV7-2 and TRBJ1-4; maybe TRBD1 (6 bases). V lost 9 bases and J lost 7, with 21 bases in between. In germline, CDR1 is SGHTA, CDR2 FQGNSA. The CDR3 extends over 15 amino acids. CDR3 bases: TGTGCCAGAAGCGCCAACGGGGGGCGCGGTGAAAAACTGTTTTTT. Translating gives CARSANGGRGEKLFF.

This clonotype has at least ten counts. The chain joins TRBV12-3 or TRBV12-4 to TRBJ1-5, with D perhaps matching TRBD1 (5 bases). The CDR3 has 14 residues. V gave up 7 bases and J gave up 3 bases, with 13 bases separating them. Written as DNA, the CDR3 is TGTGCCAGCACCTTTGGGGGTTTCAATCAGCCCCAGCATTTT. Its translation: CASTFGGFNQPQHF.

This clonotype was seen many times. The rearrangement uses TRBV30 and TRBJ2-5; 9 bases map to TRBD1. Germline CDR1 and CDR2: GTSNPN and SVGIG (reference sequence). The CDR3 contains 13 residues. V lost 7 bases and J lost 3; bases outside the gene matches: 6. As DNA, the CDR3 is TGTGCCTCGGGACAGGGAACTAAAGAGACCCAGTACTTC. Translation: CASGQGTKETQYF.

This clonotype has ten or more counts. The chain links TRBV7-2 to TRBJ2-2; 9 nucleotides agree with TRBD2. Trimming removed 0 bases from V and 5 bases from J; junction bases left unmatched: 22. Germline V CDR1 and CDR2: SGHTA, FQGNSA. The CDR3 spans 22 residues. CDR3 residues: CASSLARRNERGESLRTGELFF. The DNA for the CDR3 is TGTGCCAGCAGCTTAGCGCGCCGGAACGAGCGGGGGGAAAGCTTGAGAACCGGGGAGCTGTTTTTT.

V gene TRBV5-1 combines with J gene TRBJ2-2; D remains ambiguous. CDR3 length: 15 amino acids. CDR1 is SGHRS, CDR2 YFSETQ, per germline. V gave up 0 bases and J gave up 5 bases, with 11 bases separating them. The CDR3 DNA sequence: TGCGCCAGCAGCTTGGGGGCCCTTGGAACCGGGGAGCTGTTTTTT. This sequence encodes CASSLGALGTGELFF.

The V gene is TRBV19, the J gene TRBJ2-3, with 11 positions matching TRBD2. There are 17 residues in the CDR3. V trimming: 5 bases; J trimming: 0 bases; junction bases outside the gene matches: 7. The V gene's germline CDR1 is LNHDA and CDR2 SQIVND (reference sequence). Here the CDR3 reads CASSGPGLAASTDTQYF. DNA for the CDR3: TGTGCCAGTAGTGGACCGGGACTAGCGGCCAGCACAGATACGCAGTATTTT.

This clonotype was counted ten times or more. The rearrangement uses TRBV19 and TRBJ1-6; no clear D gene. CDR3 size: 13 residues. Deletions cut 9 bases from V and 7 bases from J, with 13 bases between. Germline CDR1 LNHDA, CDR2 SQIVND (reference sequence). CDR3 protein: CASQDLGNSPLHF. The CDR3 coding sequence is TGTGCCAGCCAGGATCTGGGGAATTCACCCCTCCACTTT.

There are many counts of this clonotype. This chain uses TRBV3-1 with TRBJ2-3, with D perhaps given as TRBD1 or TRBD2 (5 bases each). V was cut by 5 bases and J by 8 bases, with 14 bases left in between. This CDR3 has 13 amino acids. Per germline, CDR1 LGHDT and CDR2 YNNKEL (reference sequence). The CDR3 coding sequence is TGTGCCAGCAGCGGGGGTCGATTGGGTACGCAGTATTTT. It translates to CASSGGRLGTQYF.

The V gene is TRBV28, the J gene TRBJ2-7; 9 bases fit TRBD2. V dropped 4 bases and J dropped 4; count of bases not matched to a gene: 5. There are 14 residues in the CDR3. Germline lookup yields CDR1 MDHEN and CDR2 SYDVKM. The CDR3, as DNA: TGTGCCAGCAGTTCCTCTAGCGGGGATTACGAGCAGTACTTC. Protein sequence: CASSSSSGDYEQYF.

This clonotype was detected ten times or more. The chain is built from TRBV7-2 and TRBJ2-5, with D possibly matching TRBD1 (6 bases). Deletions cut 1 base from V and 2 bases from J, with 11 bases between. CDR1 is SGHTA, CDR2 FQGNSA, per germline. There are 15 residues in the CDR3. CDR3 coding DNA: TGTGCCAGCAGCTTAGGTTTCAGGGGACAAGAGACCCAGTACTTC. It translates to CASSLGFRGQETQYF.